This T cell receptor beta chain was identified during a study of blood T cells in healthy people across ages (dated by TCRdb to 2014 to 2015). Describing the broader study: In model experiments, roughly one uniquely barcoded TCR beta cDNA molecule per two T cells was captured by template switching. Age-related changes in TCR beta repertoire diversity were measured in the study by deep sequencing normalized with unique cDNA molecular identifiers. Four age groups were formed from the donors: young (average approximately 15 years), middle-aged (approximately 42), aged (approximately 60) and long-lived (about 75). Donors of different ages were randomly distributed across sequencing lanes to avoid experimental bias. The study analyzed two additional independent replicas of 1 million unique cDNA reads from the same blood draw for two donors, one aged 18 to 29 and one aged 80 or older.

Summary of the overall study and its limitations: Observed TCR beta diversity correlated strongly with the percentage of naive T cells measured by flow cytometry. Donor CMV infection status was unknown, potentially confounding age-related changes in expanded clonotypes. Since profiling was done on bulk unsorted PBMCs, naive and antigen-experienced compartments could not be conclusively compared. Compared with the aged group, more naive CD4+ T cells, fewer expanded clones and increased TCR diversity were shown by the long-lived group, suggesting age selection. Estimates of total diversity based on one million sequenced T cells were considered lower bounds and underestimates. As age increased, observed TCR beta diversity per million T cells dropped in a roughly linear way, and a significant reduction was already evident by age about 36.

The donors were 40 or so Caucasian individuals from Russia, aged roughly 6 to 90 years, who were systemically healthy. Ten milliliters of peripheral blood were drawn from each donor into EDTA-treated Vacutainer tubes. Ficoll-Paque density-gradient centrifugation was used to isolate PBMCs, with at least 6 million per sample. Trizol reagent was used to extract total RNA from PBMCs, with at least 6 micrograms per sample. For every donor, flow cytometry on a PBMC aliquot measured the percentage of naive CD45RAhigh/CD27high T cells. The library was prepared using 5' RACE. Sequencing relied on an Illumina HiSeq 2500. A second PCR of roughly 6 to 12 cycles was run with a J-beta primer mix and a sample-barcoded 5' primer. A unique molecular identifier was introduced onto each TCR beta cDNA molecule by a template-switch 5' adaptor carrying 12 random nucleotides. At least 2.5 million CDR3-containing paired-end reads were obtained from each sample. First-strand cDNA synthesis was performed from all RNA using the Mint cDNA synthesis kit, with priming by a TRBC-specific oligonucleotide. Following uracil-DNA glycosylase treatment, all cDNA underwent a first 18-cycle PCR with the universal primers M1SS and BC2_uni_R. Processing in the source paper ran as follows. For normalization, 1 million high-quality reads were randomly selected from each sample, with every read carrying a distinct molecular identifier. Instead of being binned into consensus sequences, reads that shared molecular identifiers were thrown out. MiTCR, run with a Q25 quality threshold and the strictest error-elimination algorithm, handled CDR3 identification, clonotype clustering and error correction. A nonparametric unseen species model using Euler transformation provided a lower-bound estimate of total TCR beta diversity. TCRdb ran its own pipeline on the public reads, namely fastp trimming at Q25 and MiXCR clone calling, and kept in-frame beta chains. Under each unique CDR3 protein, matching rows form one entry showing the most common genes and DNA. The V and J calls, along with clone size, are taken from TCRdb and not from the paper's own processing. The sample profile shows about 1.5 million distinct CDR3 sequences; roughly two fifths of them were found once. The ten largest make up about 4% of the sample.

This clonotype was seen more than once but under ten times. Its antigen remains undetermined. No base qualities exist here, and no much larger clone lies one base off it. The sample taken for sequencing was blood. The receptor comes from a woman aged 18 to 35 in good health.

The CDR3 reads as follows: CASSLGRRGRDEQFF. Read as DNA, the sequence is TGTGCCAGCAGCTTAGGAAGGCGGGGGAGGGATGAGCAGTTCTTC. The chain was built from TRBV11-2 and TRBJ2-1, and 7 junction bases match TRBD2. The cysteine opens and the phenylalanine closes a CDR3 of 15 amino acids. The only DNA kept is the CDR3, 45 bases in frame from the first base. CDR1 and CDR2, per the germline V gene, are SGHAT and FQNNGV. V loses 1 base at its end and J loses 8 bases; junction bases beyond the gene matches: 8.